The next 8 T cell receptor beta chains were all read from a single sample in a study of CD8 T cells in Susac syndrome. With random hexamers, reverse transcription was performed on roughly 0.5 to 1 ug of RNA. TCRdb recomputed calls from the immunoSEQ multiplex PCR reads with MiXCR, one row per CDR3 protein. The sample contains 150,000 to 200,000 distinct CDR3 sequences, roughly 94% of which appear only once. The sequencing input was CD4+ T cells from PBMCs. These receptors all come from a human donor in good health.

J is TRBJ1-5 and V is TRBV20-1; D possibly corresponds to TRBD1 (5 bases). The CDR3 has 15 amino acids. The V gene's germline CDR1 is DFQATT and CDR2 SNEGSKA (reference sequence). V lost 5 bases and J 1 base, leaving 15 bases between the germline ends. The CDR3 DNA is TGCAGTGCTGGTAGAACAGGATCAAGCAATCAGCCCCAGCATTTT. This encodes CSAGRTGSSNQPQHF.

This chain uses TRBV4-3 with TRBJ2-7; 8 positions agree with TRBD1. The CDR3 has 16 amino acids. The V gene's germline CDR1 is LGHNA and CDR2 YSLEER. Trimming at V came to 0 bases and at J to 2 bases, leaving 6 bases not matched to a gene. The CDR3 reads CASSQDPHRGTYEQYF. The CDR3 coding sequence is TGCGCCAGCAGCCAAGATCCCCACAGGGGGACCTACGAGCAGTACTTC.

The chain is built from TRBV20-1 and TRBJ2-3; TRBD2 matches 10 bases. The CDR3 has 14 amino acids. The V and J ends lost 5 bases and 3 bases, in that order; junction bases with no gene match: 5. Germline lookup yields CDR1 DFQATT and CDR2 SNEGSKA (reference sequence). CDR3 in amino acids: CSASTSGKTDTQYF. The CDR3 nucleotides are TGCAGTGCTTCCACTAGCGGGAAGACAGATACGCAGTATTTT.

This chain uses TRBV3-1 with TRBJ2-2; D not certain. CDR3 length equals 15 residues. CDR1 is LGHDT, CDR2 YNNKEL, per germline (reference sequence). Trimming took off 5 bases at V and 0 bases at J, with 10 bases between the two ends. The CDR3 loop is CASSSGATNTGELFF. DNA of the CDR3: TGTGCCAGCAGCTCGGGCGCTACGAACACCGGGGAGCTGTTTTTT.

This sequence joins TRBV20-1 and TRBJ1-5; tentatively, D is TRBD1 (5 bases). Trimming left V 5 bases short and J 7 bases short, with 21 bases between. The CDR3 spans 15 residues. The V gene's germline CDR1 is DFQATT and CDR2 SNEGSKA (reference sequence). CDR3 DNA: TGCAGTGCTCTAAACCGGGACTCCGCCGCCCAGCCCCAGCATTTT. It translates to CSALNRDSAAQPQHF.

CDR3 residues: CASQQETQYF. The CDR3 DNA reads TGTGCCAGTCAACAAGAGACCCAGTACTTC. V is TRBV27 and J is TRBJ2-5; D gene uncertain. CDR1 MNHEY and CDR2 SMNVEV come from the germline V gene (reference sequence). The CDR3 sequence is 10 residues long. The V end lost 9 bases, the J end lost 2 bases, and 4 bases lay between the germline ends.

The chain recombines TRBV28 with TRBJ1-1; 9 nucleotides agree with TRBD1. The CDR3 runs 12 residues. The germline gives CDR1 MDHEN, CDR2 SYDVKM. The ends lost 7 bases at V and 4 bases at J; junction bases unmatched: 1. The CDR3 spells CASKTGGTEAFF. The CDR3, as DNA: TGTGCCAGCAAGACAGGGGGCACTGAAGCTTTCTTT.

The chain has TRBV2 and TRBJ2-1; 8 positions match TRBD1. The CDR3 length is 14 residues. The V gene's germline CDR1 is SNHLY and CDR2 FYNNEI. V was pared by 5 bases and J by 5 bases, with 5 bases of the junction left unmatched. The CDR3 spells CASSKHRGDNEQFF. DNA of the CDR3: TGTGCCAGCAGTAAACACAGGGGGGACAATGAGCAGTTCTTC.